The 5 T cell receptor beta chains reported below all come from one sample, sequenced in a study of T cell repertoires in cytomegalovirus infection. TCRdb processed the reads anew with MiXCR; each CDR3 protein has one entry. The table records about 920,000 distinct CDR3 sequences, roughly a third of them present only once. No antigens are known for them. The material was cultured CD8+ T cells from PBMCs, obtained from culture after CMV antigen stimulation. The source is a human donor in good health (CMV status not recorded). Some clones in this sample may be carry-over from other donors' samples.

Here the CDR3 reads CASSSPPGLNTGELFF. The CDR3, as DNA: TGTGCCAGCAGTTCCCCTCCGGGTCTCAACACCGGGGAGCTGTTTTTT. This chain uses TRBV12-3 or TRBV12-4 with TRBJ2-2; D is uncertain. V lost 4 bases and J 2 bases, leaving 14 bases between the germline ends. The CDR3 is made up of 16 amino acids.

The sample holds a few counts of this clonotype. Relative to the germline gene, one junction end is altered; a read error may explain this. The gene calls are TRBV12-3 or TRBV12-4 and TRBJ2-1, with 9 positions matching TRBD1. This CDR3 has 14 amino acids. The CDR3 loop reads CASSLTGGYDEQFF. The CDR3 DNA is TGTGCCAGCAGTTTAACAGGGGGCTACGATGAGCAGTTCTTC.

In DNA form, the CDR3 reads TGTGCCAGCAGCGAGGACAGCTATTCAGGGGCTTTCTTT. Its translation is CASSEDSYSGAFF. The chain uses TRBV7-3 and TRBJ1-1; D might be TRBD1 (6 bases). CDR1 is SGHTA, CDR2 FQGTGA, per germline. V lost 5 bases to trimming and J lost 11 bases, with 18 bases between them. This CDR3 region has 13 residues.

This clonotype was observed a few times. A much larger clone differs from this one at a single base, so this may be a read error. V is TRBV7-6 and J is TRBJ1-1; D remains unclear. V was cut by 4 bases and J by 1 base, with 7 bases left in between. The CDR3 runs to 13 residues. CDR1 is SGHVS and CDR2 is FNYEAQ in the germline V gene. CDR3 region: CASSSDGNTEAFF. In DNA, the CDR3 is TGTGCCAGCAGCTCAGACGGGAACACTGAAGCTTTCTTT.

A note on this clonotype: One end of the junction is discordant with germline, which a read error may explain. CDR3 loop: CANSQTGTRSETQYF. The CDR3 DNA follows: TGTGCCAACAGTCAAACCGGGACTAGGTCTGAGACCCAGTACTTC. The chain combines TRBV27 with TRBJ2-5, with 8 bases identical to TRBD2. Germline CDR1 and CDR2: MNHEY and SMNVEV (reference sequence). CDR3 length equals 15 residues.